This T cell receptor beta chain was identified during a study of blood T cell repertoires in COVID-19. Turning to the study itself: Whether acute or convalescent, the COVID-19 samples came from the United States, Italy and Spain. T cells, B-cell-depleted T cells, or PBMCs provided the cDNA or gDNA that served as material.

Germline assignment: CDR1 LGHNT and CDR2 FRNRAP. The CDR3 spans 11 residues. Trimming took off 7 bases at V and 4 bases at J, with 4 bases between the two ends. In the original processing: Nucleated cell number was recorded as an estimate derived from reference gene primer amplification. TCRdb keeps only in-frame clones here, not all; method: immunoSEQ multiplex PCR. V, J and clone size were drawn from that table, and D and trimming were deduced from the DNA. The data contain 55,000 to 75,000 clones, around 87% of them singletons. The chain has TRBV12-5 and TRBJ2-2, with unresolved D. Sequences were obtained from peripheral blood. The sequence derives from a human donor in a cohort sampled during active COVID-19. CDR3 sequence: CASALTGELFF. CDR3 in DNA: TGTGCTAGTGCCCTCACCGGGGAGCTGTTTTTT.